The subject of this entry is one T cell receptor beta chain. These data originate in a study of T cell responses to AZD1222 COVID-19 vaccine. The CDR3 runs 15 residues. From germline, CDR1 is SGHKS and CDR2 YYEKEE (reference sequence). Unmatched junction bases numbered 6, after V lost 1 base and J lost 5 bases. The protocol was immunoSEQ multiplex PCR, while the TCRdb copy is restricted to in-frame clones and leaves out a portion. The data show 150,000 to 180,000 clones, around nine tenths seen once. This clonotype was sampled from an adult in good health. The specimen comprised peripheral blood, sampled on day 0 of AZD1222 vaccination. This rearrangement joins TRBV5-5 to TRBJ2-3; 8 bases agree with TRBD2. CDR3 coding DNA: TGTGCCAGCAGCTTGAGCGGGAGTTTGGTAGATACGCAGTATTTT. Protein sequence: CASSLSGSLVDTQYF.